This is a list of T cell receptor beta chains from one sample in a study of OX40 agonist ivuxolimab in advanced cancers. Produced via immunoSEQ multiplex PCR; TCRdb's table is partial and in-frame only. The sample lists about 28,000 clones, approximately 84% seen once, with roughly 28% in the top ten. Sequencing was performed on CD4+ or CD8+ T cells sorted from blood, taken in a trial of the OX40 agonist ivuxolimab. Every receptor here comes from an adult with an advanced solid tumor such as melanoma, head and neck, liver or kidney cancer. CDR3s include the opening cysteine and the closing phenylalanine or tryptophan. The D gene is left open where the match is weak. Size is omitted from some rows. Given values are once, few, many or a class for expanded clones.

J gene,V gene,clone size,D gene,CDR3 protein
TRBJ2-7,TRBV5-1,once,TRBD1,CASSQGTGNWDEQYF
TRBJ1-5,TRBV28,.,TRBD1,CASRGTGVSNQPQHF
TRBJ2-7,TRBV7-9,few,.,CASSWPDRPSYEQYF
TRBJ2-7,TRBV7-8,.,.,CASSPGLYEQYF
TRBJ2-2,TRBV7-7,.,.,CASSFHNTGELFF
TRBJ2-1,TRBV11-2,.,TRBD2,CASSLFLAGWGNEQFF
TRBJ2-7,TRBV11-3,.,.,CASTIVGRTDEQYF
TRBJ2-5,TRBV28,few,TRBD1,CASSSIGTGEGETQYF
TRBJ2-7,TRBV28,.,.,CASSPTIQGYEQYF
TRBJ2-7,TRBV29-1,.,TRBD1,CSAETGDSYEQYF
TRBJ2-2,TRBV29-1,.,.,CSVLGRNTGELFF
TRBJ1-5,TRBV19,few,TRBD1,CASILQGSNQPQHF
TRBJ2-7,TRBV5-1,once,TRBD1,CASRDRDRGLHEQYF
TRBJ2-7,TRBV4-3,few,.,CASSQNSKGTYEQYF
TRBJ2-7,TRBV4-1,.,.,CASSQALEYEQYF
TRBJ2-7,TRBV7-9,few,.,CASSFDGSYEQYF
TRBJ1-5,TRBV6-1,.,.,CASSEEQEPNQPQHF
TRBJ2-5,TRBV4-2,.,.,CASSQGAGYQETQYF
TRBJ2-2,TRBV27,.,.,CAGGTNTGELFF
TRBJ2-3,TRBV6-1,.,TRBD1,CASSEAWTGGTDTQYF
TRBJ2-1,TRBV4-1,few,TRBD2,CASSQAPSGGANGENEQFF
TRBJ2-1,TRBV5-1,once,TRBD1,CASRVLGTGVDNEQFF
TRBJ2-7,TRBV5-8,.,TRBD2,CASSSTSGSTYEQYF
TRBJ1-3,TRBV7-9,.,.,CASSSRQSSGNTIYF
TRBJ2-7,TRBV7-9,.,TRBD1,CASSSAWTGGPYEQYF
TRBJ2-7,TRBV11-2,once,.,CASSLAGAGYEQYF
TRBJ2-1,TRBV7-6,.,.,CASSLALTGGLSYNEQFF
TRBJ1-4,TRBV7-9,.,.,CASSLAVNEKLFF
TRBJ1-2,TRBV6-5,.,.,CASSYSMPLPNYGYTF